This T cell receptor beta chain was observed in a study of shared clonotypes between healthy human individuals. V lost 8 bases to trimming and J lost 3 bases, with 17 bases between them. This CDR3 comprises 14 residues. In the sorted-subset replicate PCRs, about 200 ng DNA, some 30,000 T cell genomes, was used. TCRdb keeps only in-frame clones here, not all; method: immunoSEQ multiplex PCR. This table holds hundreds of thousands of clones, 95% to 98% found once. Terminally differentiated effector memory CD45RA+ cells were excluded from the naive CD8 cells, which were CD45RO-negative and positively selected for CCR7.

The rearrangement links TRBV23-1 to TRBJ2-7; TRBD2 is a possible D gene (6 bases). TRBV23-1 is reported as an ORF; its role is uncertain. This sequence was found in a man younger than 45 in good health. What was sequenced was naive CD8+ T cells sorted from blood. Here the CDR3 DNA reads TGCGCCAGCCTCCTTTGGGGGACTGACTACGAGCAGTACTTC. Its protein product is CASLLWGTDYEQYF.